These 10 T cell receptor beta chains share one sample of origin, sequenced in a study of cytomegalovirus exposure and HLA in healthy donors. This PCR relied on a set of 60 Vbeta primers and 13 Jbeta primers. TCRdb's table, derived via immunoSEQ multiplex PCR, lists solely in-frame clones and lacks some. Among under 95,000 clones listed, around 77% were seen once. Sequencing was carried out using PBMCs. Every receptor here comes from a boy aged 5-17 years in good health and CMV-seronegative.

The DNA for the CDR3 is TGTGCCAGCAGTCCTACGGGACAGGGAAGGTACGAGCAGTACTTC. Translated: CASSPTGQGRYEQYF. The chain couples TRBV28 to TRBJ2-7; 9 bases align to TRBD1. Germline loops: CDR1 MDHEN, CDR2 SYDVKM. V trimming: 5 bases; J trimming: 4 bases; junction bases outside the gene matches: 9. The CDR3 has 15 amino acids.

V usage is TRBV6-5 and J usage is TRBJ2-6; D perhaps matches TRBD1 (6 bases). Trimming pared 5 bases from V and 2 bases from J, leaving 10 bases between. The length of the CDR3 is 15 residues. Germline CDR1 MNHEY, CDR2 SVGAGI. The CDR3 nucleotides are TGTGCCAGCAGTCCCCCAGGGGCTGGGGCCAACGTCCTGACTTTC. Its protein is CASSPPGAGANVLTF.

V usage is TRBV19 and J usage is TRBJ1-1; the match to TRBD1 covers 7 bases. The CDR3 is 11 residues long. V trimming: 10 bases; J trimming: 6 bases; junction bases outside the gene matches: 5. Germline loops: CDR1 LNHDA, CDR2 SQIVND (reference sequence). The CDR3 DNA sequence: TGTGCCACAGCACAGGGGCCTGAAGCTTTCTTT. Translated, it gives CATAQGPEAFF.

This clone was counted a few times. This chain joins TRBV4-1 and TRBJ1-3; D is possibly TRBD1 (5 bases). The CDR3 runs to 16 residues. Germline CDR1 MGHRA, CDR2 YSYEKL. V was trimmed by 3 bases and J by 0 bases, leaving 12 bases between them. CDR3 nucleotide sequence: TGCGCCAGCAGCCATAACTTAGGGGACTCTGGAAACACCATATATTTT. It is translated as CASSHNLGDSGNTIYF.

This sequence joins TRBV7-9 and TRBJ1-1; D unclear. The CDR3 is made up of 12 amino acids. Germline CDR1 SEHNR, CDR2 FQNEAQ (reference sequence). The germline V and J ends were trimmed by 2 bases and 10 bases, with 11 bases remaining between them. CDR3 sequence (DNA): TGTGCCAGCAGCTTAAGCCGGGGATCAGCTTTCTTT. Its translation is CASSLSRGSAFF.

The gene calls are TRBV7-9 and TRBJ2-7, with 7 bases identical to TRBD1. The V gene end was trimmed by 4 bases and the J gene end by 0 bases; junction bases not matched to a gene: 6. CDR1 and CDR2 (germline): SEHNR, FQNEAQ (reference sequence). This CDR3 contains 15 residues. CDR3 protein: CASSSKWDSSYEQYF. The CDR3 region has the DNA TGTGCCAGCAGCTCTAAGTGGGACAGCTCCTACGAGCAGTACTTC.

This sequence joins TRBV4-1 and TRBJ1-5; D perhaps matches TRBD1 (6 bases). V dropped 1 base and J dropped 5 bases, with 12 bases sitting between them. The germline CDR1 and CDR2 sequences are MGHRA and YSYEKL. The CDR3 totals 15 residues. This chain's CDR3 is CASSQVGGGDQPQHF. CDR3 bases: TGCGCCAGCAGCCAAGTAGGGGGTGGGGATCAGCCCCAGCATTTT.

The CDR3 is CASSLEQPVPLHF. CDR3 DNA: TGTGCCAGCAGCTTAGAACAACCTGTCCCCCTCCACTTT. The gene calls are TRBV7-2 and TRBJ1-6; D not certain. Germline assignment: CDR1 SGHTA and CDR2 FQGNSA. This CDR3 has 13 amino acids. Trimming pared 1 base from V and 13 bases from J, leaving 11 bases between. Full variable domain (rest looked up from reference TRBV7-2 and TRBJ1-6): GAGVSQSPSNKVTEKGKDVELRCDPISGHTALYWYRQSLGQGLEFLIYFQGNSAPDKSGLPSDRFSAERTGGSVSTLTIQRTQQEDSAVYLCASSLEQPVPLHFGNGTRLTVT.

This clone was counted a single time. The rearrangement joins TRBV4-3 to TRBJ2-7; no clear D. The CDR3 runs 14 residues. The V gene's germline CDR1 is LGHNA and CDR2 YSLEER. Between the trimmed V and J ends, which lost 0 bases and 3 bases, there was a span of 9 bases. CDR3 coding DNA: TGCGCCAGCAGCCAAGAGATTGCCAGCTACGAGCAGTACTTC. Translation: CASSQEIASYEQYF.

This chain connects TRBV28 to TRBJ1-5, with 7 bases lining up with TRBD1. Germline V gene data show CDR1 as MDHEN and CDR2 as SYDVKM. CDR3 size: 15 residues. Losses at the gene ends were 6 bases for V and 6 bases for J; bases not matched to a gene: 11. CDR3 sequence reads: CASRLGAEGAQPQHF. DNA of the CDR3: TGTGCCAGCAGGCTAGGGGCGGAGGGGGCTCAGCCCCAGCATTTT.